The rows below give T cell receptor beta chains drawn from one sample of a study of blood T cell repertoires in COVID-19. Produced via immunoSEQ multiplex PCR; TCRdb's table is partial and in-frame only. The top ten clones hold roughly 21% of a sample with approximately 37,000 clones, about nine tenths of them seen once. The sequencing input was peripheral blood. The receptors originated from a man over 45 with active COVID-19. The CDR3 runs from the conserved cysteine through the conserved F or W. The order of the fields is D gene, V gene, clone size, CDR3 length, J gene, CDR3 protein, CDR3 DNA. The D gene is left open where the match is weak. Only part of the rows carry a size: once, few, many, or a class if the clone is expanded.

-	TRBV14	-	15	TRBJ2-3	CASSQQGGITDTQYF	TGTGCCAGCAGCCAACAGGGCGGGATCACAGATACGCAGTATTTT
TRBD1	TRBV6-5	-	16	TRBJ2-7	CASSYSSGTGVYEQYF	TGTGCCAGCAGTTACTCTTCCGGGACAGGGGTCTACGAGCAGTACTTC
-	TRBV2	-	15	TRBJ2-2	CASSPGPGNTGELFF	TGTGCCAGCAGTCCGGGTCCCGGGAACACCGGGGAGCTGTTTTTT
TRBD1	TRBV29-1	-	15	TRBJ1-1	CSGMGGQAMNTEAFF	TGCAGCGGAATGGGGGGACAGGCCATGAACACTGAAGCTTTCTTT
TRBD2	TRBV5-1	-	16	TRBJ2-1	CASSDSGNPSYNEQFF	TGCGCCAGCAGCGATAGCGGGAACCCTTCCTACAATGAGCAGTTCTTC
-	TRBV5-6	few	15	TRBJ2-7	CASSLDLADPYEQYF	TGTGCCAGCAGCTTGGACCTAGCCGACCCCTACGAGCAGTACTTC
-	TRBV5-4	-	15	TRBJ2-2	CASTPGDPNTGELFF	TGTGCCAGCACTCCAGGGGACCCGAACACCGGGGAGCTGTTTTTT
-	TRBV28	-	11	TRBJ2-1	CASTYEDEQFF	TGTGCCAGCACCTATGAGGATGAGCAGTTCTTC
-	TRBV29-1	-	12	TRBJ2-7	CSVEGQSYEQYF	TGCAGCGTTGAAGGGCAGTCCTACGAGCAGTACTTC
-	TRBV9	-	14	TRBJ2-7	CASSVEASDYEQYF	TGTGCCAGCAGCGTAGAGGCTAGCGATTACGAGCAGTACTTC
TRBD1	TRBV4-2	-	13	TRBJ1-2	CASSPGQNYGYTF	TGTGCCAGCAGCCCGGGACAGAACTATGGCTACACCTTC
TRBD1	TRBV28	-	13	TRBJ1-2	CASTLGQDYGYTF	TGTGCCAGCACCTTGGGACAGGACTATGGCTACACCTTC
TRBD1	TRBV5-1	-	14	TRBJ2-2	CASSSGQAAGELFF	TGCGCCAGCAGCTCAGGACAGGCGGCCGGGGAGCTGTTTTTT
-	TRBV4-1	-	12	TRBJ2-2	CASSPLAGELFF	TGCGCCAGCAGCCCCCTCGCCGGGGAGCTGTTTTTT
-	TRBV5-6	-	18	TRBJ2-7	CASSWDNRDRRSSYEQYF	TGTGCCAGCAGCTGGGATAACAGGGATAGAAGGAGCTCCTACGAGCAGTACTTC
-	TRBV28	-	15	TRBJ2-2	CASSLAYREVGELFF	TGTGCCAGCAGTCTTGCGTATAGAGAGGTCGGGGAGCTGTTTTTT
-	TRBV27	-	13	TRBJ1-2	CASSVDILAGYTF	TGTGCCAGCAGCGTGGACATTCTGGCTGGCTACACCTTC
-	TRBV19	-	16	TRBJ1-6	CASSPFAAVNNSPLHF	TGTGCCAGTAGTCCCTTCGCGGCAGTCAATAATTCACCCCTCCACTTT
TRBD1	TRBV27	-	16	TRBJ1-4	CASKFQGGNLEGKLFF	TGTGCCAGCAAGTTTCAAGGGGGCAACCTCGAGGGGAAACTGTTTTTT
-	TRBV6-5	-	16	TRBJ1-6	CASSYSRGNYNSPLHF	TGTGCCAGCAGTTACTCGAGGGGGAACTATAATTCACCCCTCCACTTT
-	TRBV5-5	-	15	TRBJ1-3	CASSLADLGGNTIYF	TGTGCCAGCAGCTTGGCCGACCTGGGCGGGAACACCATATATTTT
TRBD1	TRBV7-9	-	15	TRBJ1-1	CASSPREGAMAEAFF	TGTGCCAGCAGCCCCCGGGAGGGGGCAATGGCGGAAGCTTTCTTT
TRBD1	TRBV18	once	14	TRBJ1-1	CASSTTGVGDEAFF	TGTGCCAGCTCAACGACAGGGGTAGGAGATGAAGCTTTCTTT
-	TRBV7-3	once	15	TRBJ2-1	CASSSQPGNPREQFF	TGTGCCAGCAGCTCCCAACCCGGGAACCCAAGGGAGCAGTTCTTC
TRBD2	TRBV3-1/TRBV3-2	-	15	TRBJ2-1	CASSQESAREGRPVF	TGTGCCAGCAGCCAAGAAAGTGCGCGGGAGGGCCGCCCAGTCTTC
TRBD2	TRBV4-1	-	15	TRBJ2-1	CASSQGLAGINEQFF	TGCGCCAGCAGCCAAGGACTAGCGGGAATTAATGAGCAGTTCTTC
TRBD2	TRBV6-5	-	16	TRBJ2-5	CASSYGTSPLGETQYF	TGTGCCAGCAGTTACGGGACTAGTCCCTTAGGGGAGACCCAGTACTTC
TRBD2	TRBV7-6	once	16	TRBJ2-2	CASSLASGRYTGELFF	TGTGCCAGCAGCTTAGCTAGCGGGAGGTACACCGGGGAGCTGTTTTTT
-	TRBV2	-	15	TRBJ1-5	CASSESAGLNQPQHF	TGTGCCAGCAGTGAATCGGCAGGGCTCAATCAGCCCCAGCATTTT
-	TRBV18	-	14	TRBJ2-7	CASSPPRGKYEQYF	TGTGCCAGCTCACCACCAAGAGGGAAATACGAGCAGTACTTC
-	TRBV3-1/TRBV3-2	-	14	TRBJ2-1	CASSQGLYGNEQFF	TGTGCCAGCAGCCAAGGTCTCTACGGCAATGAGCAGTTCTTC
TRBD1	TRBV7-2	-	16	TRBJ2-5	CASSLAGQGAPETQYF	TGTGCCAGCAGCTTAGCGGGGCAGGGGGCGCCGGAGACCCAGTACTTC
-	TRBV7-2	-	14	TRBJ2-7	CASSLWTVTDEQYF	TGTGCCAGCAGCTTATGGACAGTTACGGACGAGCAGTACTTC
-	TRBV4-3	once	17	TRBJ1-1	CASSQDTGGGGYTEAFF	TGCGCCAGCAGCCAAGACACCGGGGGGGGTGGGTACACTGAAGCTTTCTTT
TRBD2	TRBV5-6	-	15	TRBJ2-7	CASSPGGQGVWEQYF	TGTGCCAGCAGCCCGGGGGGGCAGGGTGTTTGGGAGCAGTACTTC
TRBD1	TRBV16	-	13	TRBJ1-1	CASSQTGASEAFF	TGTGCCAGCAGCCAGACAGGGGCTTCTGAAGCTTTCTTT
-	TRBV15	-	12	TRBJ2-3	CATSTDPITQYF	TGTGCCACCAGCACAGATCCCATTACGCAGTATTTT
TRBD2	TRBV18	-	14	TRBJ2-5	CASSPPGGPETQYF	TGTGCCAGCTCACCACCGGGAGGGCCAGAGACCCAGTACTTC
TRBD2	TRBV27	-	13	TRBJ2-7	CASSPWAGGEQYF	TGTGCCAGCAGTCCCTGGGCGGGAGGGGAGCAGTACTTC
-	TRBV7-6	-	12	TRBJ2-7	CASSLLSGEQYF	TGTGCCAGCAGCTTACTTTCCGGCGAGCAGTACTTC
TRBD2	TRBV7-3	-	16	TRBJ2-3	CASSPGLAGGLNTQYF	TGTGCCAGCAGCCCCGGACTAGCGGGAGGGTTGAATACGCAGTATTTT
-	TRBV28	-	15	TRBJ1-2	CASSLGEAGVGGYTF	TGTGCCAGCAGTTTAGGGGAGGCCGGGGTGGGGGGCTACACCTTC
TRBD1	TRBV11-3	once	14	TRBJ2-5	CASSARTGQETQYF	TGTGCCAGCAGCGCGAGGACAGGACAAGAGACCCAGTACTTC
TRBD1	TRBV7-2	-	14	TRBJ2-7	CASRQGQGAYEQYF	TGTGCCAGCAGACAAGGACAGGGGGCCTACGAGCAGTACTTC
-	TRBV2	-	11	TRBJ2-1	CASMGAREQFF	TGTGCCAGCATGGGGGCGCGGGAGCAGTTCTTC
TRBD1	TRBV4-1	-	16	TRBJ1-5	CASSQGDRVGNQPQHF	TGCGCCAGCAGCCAGGGGGACAGGGTGGGCAATCAGCCCCAGCATTTT
TRBD1	TRBV6-5	-	14	TRBJ2-5	CASTRTGATETQYF	TGTGCCAGCACCCGGACAGGGGCGACCGAGACCCAGTACTTC
TRBD1	TRBV5-1	-	15	TRBJ2-7	CASSLEAGQGYEQYF	TGCGCCAGCAGCTTGGAGGCGGGACAGGGCTACGAGCAGTACTTC
TRBD2	TRBV11-2	once	15	TRBJ2-2	CASSSRLALTGELFF	TGTGCCAGCAGCTCCAGACTAGCACTAACCGGGGAGCTGTTTTTT
-	TRBV7-9	-	13	TRBJ1-2	CASSTPSGIGYTF	TGTGCCAGCAGCACTCCCTCAGGGATAGGCTACACCTTC
-	TRBV7-9	-	9	TRBJ2-3	CASSTPEYF	TGTGCCAGCAGCACCCCGGAGTATTTT
-	TRBV24-1	-	19	TRBJ2-6	CATSAPVVGGLSGANVLTF	TGTGCCACCAGTGCTCCCGTAGTGGGCGGACTCTCTGGGGCCAACGTCCTGACTTTC
-	TRBV5-4	-	13	TRBJ2-7	CASSLAQGSEQYF	TGTGCCAGCAGCTTGGCTCAGGGCTCCGAGCAGTACTTC
-	TRBV21-1	-	15	TRBJ2-5	CASSKAQRLGETQYF	TGTGCCAGCAGCAAAGCCCAGCGCCTTGGAGAGACCCAGTACTTC
-	TRBV7-2	-	12	TRBJ2-3	CASSYYTDTQYF	TGTGCCAGCAGCTATTACACAGATACGCAGTATTTT
-	TRBV15	-	15	TRBJ1-3	CATSIPGTAGNTIYF	TGTGCCACCAGCATCCCCGGGACTGCGGGAAACACCATATATTTT
TRBD1	TRBV10-3	once	14	TRBJ2-3	CAISPGQGTDTQYF	TGTGCCATCAGTCCGGGACAGGGTACAGATACGCAGTATTTT
TRBD2	TRBV28	-	13	TRBJ2-1	CASSGGLAFEQFF	TGTGCCAGCAGTGGGGGACTAGCCTTCGAGCAGTTCTTC